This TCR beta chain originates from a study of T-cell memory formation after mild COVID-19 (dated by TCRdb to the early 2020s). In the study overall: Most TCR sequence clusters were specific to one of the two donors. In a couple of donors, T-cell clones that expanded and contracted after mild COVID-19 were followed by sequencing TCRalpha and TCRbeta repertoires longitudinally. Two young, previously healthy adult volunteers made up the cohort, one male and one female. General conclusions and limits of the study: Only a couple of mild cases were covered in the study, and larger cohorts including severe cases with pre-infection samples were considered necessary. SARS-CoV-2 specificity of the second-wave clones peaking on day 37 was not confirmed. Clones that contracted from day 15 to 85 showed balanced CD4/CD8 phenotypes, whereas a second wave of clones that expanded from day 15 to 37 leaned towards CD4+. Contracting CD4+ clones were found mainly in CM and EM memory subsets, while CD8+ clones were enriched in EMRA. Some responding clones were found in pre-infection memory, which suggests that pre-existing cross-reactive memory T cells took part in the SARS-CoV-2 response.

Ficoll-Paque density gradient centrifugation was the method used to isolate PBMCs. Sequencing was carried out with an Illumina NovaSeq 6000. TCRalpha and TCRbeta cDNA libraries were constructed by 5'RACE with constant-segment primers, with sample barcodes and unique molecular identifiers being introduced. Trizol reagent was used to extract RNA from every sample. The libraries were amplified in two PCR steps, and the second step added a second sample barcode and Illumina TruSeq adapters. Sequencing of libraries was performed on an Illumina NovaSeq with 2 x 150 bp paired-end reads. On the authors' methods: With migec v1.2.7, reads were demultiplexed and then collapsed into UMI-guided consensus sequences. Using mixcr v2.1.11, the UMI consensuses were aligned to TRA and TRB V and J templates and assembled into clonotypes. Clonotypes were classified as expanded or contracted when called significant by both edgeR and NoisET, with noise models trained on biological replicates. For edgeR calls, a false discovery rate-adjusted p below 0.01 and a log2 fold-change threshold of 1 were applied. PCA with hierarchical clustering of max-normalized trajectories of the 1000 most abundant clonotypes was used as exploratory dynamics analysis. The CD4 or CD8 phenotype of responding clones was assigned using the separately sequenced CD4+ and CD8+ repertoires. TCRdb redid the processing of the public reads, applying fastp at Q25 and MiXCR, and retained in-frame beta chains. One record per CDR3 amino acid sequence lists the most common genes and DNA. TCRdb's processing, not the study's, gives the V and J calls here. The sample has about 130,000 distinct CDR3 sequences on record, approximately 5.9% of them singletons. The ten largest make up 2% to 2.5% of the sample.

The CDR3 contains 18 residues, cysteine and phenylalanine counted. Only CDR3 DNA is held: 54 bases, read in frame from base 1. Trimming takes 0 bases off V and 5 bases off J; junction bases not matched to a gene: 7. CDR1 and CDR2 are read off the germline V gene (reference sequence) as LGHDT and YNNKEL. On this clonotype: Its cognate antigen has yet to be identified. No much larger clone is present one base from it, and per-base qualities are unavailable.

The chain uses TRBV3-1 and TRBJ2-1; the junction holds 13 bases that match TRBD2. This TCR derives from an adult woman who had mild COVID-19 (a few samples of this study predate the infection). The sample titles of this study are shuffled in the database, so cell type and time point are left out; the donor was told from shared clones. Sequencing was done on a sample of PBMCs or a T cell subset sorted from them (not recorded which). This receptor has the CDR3 CASSQERLAGGQNNEQFF. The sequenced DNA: TGTGCCAGCAGCCAAGAAAGACTAGCGGGAGGACAAAACAATGAGCAGTTCTTC.